The 26 T cell receptor beta chains below were found in one sample sequenced in a study of shared clonotypes between healthy human individuals. TCRdb keeps only in-frame clones here, not all; method: immunoSEQ multiplex PCR. The repertoire consists of about 1,800,000 clones, with over 85% occurring once and the leading ten covering under 1.5%. It was CD45RO-negative cells, positively selected for CCR7, that made up naive CD8 cells, with terminally differentiated effector memory CD45RA+ cells excluded. The sequenced material came from naive CD8+ T cells sorted from blood. The receptors stem from a man aged 18-30 years in good health.

This chain joins TRBV25-1 and TRBJ2-3; D ambiguous. Germline lookup yields CDR1 MGHDK and CDR2 SYGVNS. Trimming took 2 bases from V and 2 from J, leaving 5 bases between them. CDR3 length: 13 residues. As DNA, the CDR3 is TGTGCCAGCAGTGAAGGTCTCACAGATACGCAGTATTTT. It translates to CASSEGLTDTQYF.

The chain uses TRBV7-9 and TRBJ2-7; 9 bases map to TRBD1. Trimming at V came to 5 bases and at J to 3 bases, leaving 11 bases not matched to a gene. Germline V CDR1 and CDR2: SEHNR, FQNEAQ (reference sequence). There are 16 residues in the CDR3. The DNA for the CDR3 is TGTGCCAGCAGCCCAGCCGGACAGGGGATCTTCTACGAGCAGTACTTC. Translated: CASSPAGQGIFYEQYF.

This clone has only one observation. The CDR3 sequence: CASSARDRYTDTQYF. For the CDR3, the DNA is TGTGCCAGCAGCGCGAGGGACAGGTACACAGATACGCAGTATTTT. The chain uses TRBV11-1 and TRBJ2-3; the match to TRBD1 covers 8 bases. The CDR3 length is 15 residues. Trimming at V came to 5 bases and at J to 2 bases, leaving 6 bases not matched to a gene. Germline lookup yields CDR1 SGHAT and CDR2 FQDESV (reference sequence).

This sequence joins TRBV9 and TRBJ2-7; 10 bases line up with TRBD1. CDR1 is SGDLS and CDR2 is YYNGEE in the germline V gene. The CDR3 consists of 14 residues. Trimming removed 2 bases from V and 5 bases from J; junction bases left unmatched: 4. The CDR3 bases are TGTGCCAGCAGCGTCAGTGGACAGGGGGACGAGCAGTACTTC. It codes for CASSVSGQGDEQYF.

The J gene is TRBJ2-7, the V gene TRBV11-2, with D possibly being TRBD1 or TRBD2 (5 bases each). This CDR3 spans 15 amino acids. CDR1 SGHAT and CDR2 FQNNGV come from the germline V gene. With 1 base removed from V and 6 bases from J, the gap between germline ends came to 16 bases. The chain's CDR3 is CASSLGGRATGEQYF. The CDR3 coding sequence is TGTGCCAGCAGCTTAGGGGGACGGGCCACGGGCGAGCAGTACTTC.

The CDR3 bases are TGCGCCAGCAGCCAAGGGGCGGAACTGTTTTTT. Protein product: CASSQGAELFF. The chain couples TRBV4-3 to TRBJ1-4; D not resolved. The germline gives CDR1 LGHNA, CDR2 YSLEER. V shed 1 base and J shed 12 bases, with 6 bases lying between them. The CDR3 sequence is 11 residues long.

The chain recombines TRBV9 with TRBJ2-3, with 8 positions matching TRBD2. Germline V CDR1 and CDR2: SGDLS, YYNGEE. The CDR3 contains 14 residues. The ends lost 3 bases at V and 6 bases at J; junction bases unmatched: 6. The CDR3 sequence is CASSASGLADTQYF. The CDR3 DNA sequence: TGTGCCAGCAGCGCGTCCGGACTAGCCGATACGCAGTATTTT.

Here the CDR3 DNA reads TGTGCCAGCTCACCACCGATCACGGCGCCGGGTGAGCAGTTCTTC. Translated: CASSPPITAPGEQFF. The chain has TRBV18 and TRBJ2-1; D is undetermined. CDR1 is KGHSH and CDR2 is LQKENI in the germline V gene. This CDR3 comprises 15 residues. V lost 0 bases and J 9 bases, leaving 15 bases between the germline ends.

A remark on this clone: The same CDR3 is also encoded by other DNA sequences in this sample. The chain couples TRBV6-5 to TRBJ2-7, with 8 nucleotides matching TRBD1. The V segment lost 0 bases and the J segment 1 base; nucleotides outside the gene matches: 5. The CDR3 spans 16 residues. Germline lookup yields CDR1 MNHEY and CDR2 SVGAGI. The CDR3 DNA reads TGTGCCAGCAGTTACTCGACAGGGGAGACTTCCTACGAGCAGTACTTC. Translation: CASSYSTGETSYEQYF.

This clone was recorded once. The V call is TRBV7-9, the J call TRBJ2-1, with TRBD1 matching 7 bases. The CDR3 totals 17 residues. V was clipped by 5 bases and J by 3 bases; unmatched bases: 13. The germline gives CDR1 SEHNR, CDR2 FQNEAQ (reference sequence). This chain's CDR3 is CASSLPRTGRVYNEQFF. In DNA, the CDR3 is TGTGCCAGCAGCCTCCCCCGGACAGGACGAGTCTACAATGAGCAGTTCTTC.

As to this clone: Other DNA variants within this sample encode the same CDR3. The chain carries TRBV11-2 and TRBJ2-7; D assignment may be TRBD1 or TRBD2 (5 bases each). The CDR3 length is 14 residues. The germline CDR1 and CDR2 sequences are SGHAT and FQNNGV. Trimming removed 5 bases at V and 1 base at J, with 12 bases between. CDR3 DNA sequence: TGTGCCAGCAGCCCAGGGACCGGGTCCTACGAGCAGTACTTC. The encoded protein is CASSPGTGSYEQYF.

The gene calls are TRBV4-1 and TRBJ2-7; 7 bases are a match to TRBD2. The junction had 6 bases not matched to a gene; V was cut back by 1 base and J by 6 bases. The CDR3 totals 14 residues. Germline values: CDR1 MGHRA, CDR2 YSYEKL. The CDR3 region is CASSQAEPSGEQYF. Written as DNA, the CDR3 is TGCGCCAGCAGCCAAGCGGAACCTAGCGGCGAGCAGTACTTC.

The chain recombines TRBV4-1 with TRBJ2-7; maybe TRBD1 (5 bases). Germline-derived CDR1 and CDR2 are MGHRA and YSYEKL. The CDR3 runs to 16 residues. V gave up 0 bases and J gave up 4 bases, with 16 bases separating them. In DNA form, the CDR3 reads TGCGCCAGCAGCCAAGAGAAGGCAGGGATGCCTTACGAGCAGTACTTC. Amino acids: CASSQEKAGMPYEQYF.

This clone was seen once. The chain combines TRBV10-2 with TRBJ2-7, with a possible D match to TRBD1 (6 bases). From germline, CDR1 is WSHSY and CDR2 SAAADI. The CDR3 spans 12 residues. Trimming stripped 6 bases from V and 7 bases from J, with 13 bases between. In nucleotides, the CDR3 is TGCGCCAGCAGCCCGGACAGCCCAGAGCAGTACTTC. Amino acid sequence: CASSPDSPEQYF.

The J gene is TRBJ2-1, the V gene TRBV4-3; D not certain. V lost 2 bases and J lost 5, with 10 bases in between. The CDR3 extends over 14 amino acids. Looked up from germline, CDR1 is LGHNA and CDR2 is YSLEER. The CDR3 loop reads CASSQSELDNEQFF. The CDR3 DNA reads TGCGCCAGCAGCCAATCCGAGTTGGACAATGAGCAGTTCTTC.

This clone has only a few counts. This sequence joins TRBV11-2 and TRBJ2-7; tentatively, D is TRBD1 or TRBD2 (6 bases each). The CDR3 consists of 12 residues. The germline V gene has CDR1 SGHAT and CDR2 FQNNGV. V was cut by 1 base and J by 6 bases, with 7 bases left in between. CDR3 in DNA: TGTGCCAGCAGCTTAGGGGGGGCCGAGCAGTACTTC. Amino acids: CASSLGGAEQYF.

The chain uses TRBV4-1 and TRBJ2-7, with 8 bases fitting TRBD2. Germline V gene lookup returns CDR1 MGHRA and CDR2 YSYEKL. J gave up 0 bases and V 1 base, and 8 bases lay outside the gene matches. The CDR3 consists of 17 residues. The CDR3 region has the DNA TGCGCCAGCAGCCAAGTCATTAGCGGGATGAGCTCCTACGAGCAGTACTTC. Translated: CASSQVISGMSSYEQYF.

The chain uses TRBV5-4 and TRBJ2-1, with a tentative D call TRBD2 (6 bases). This CDR3 is 15 amino acids long. The germline gives CDR1 SGHNT, CDR2 YYREEE (reference sequence). V gave up 4 bases and J gave up 4 bases, with 15 bases separating them. The CDR3 DNA reads TGTGCCAGCAGCACCGGGACTCAACTATACAATGAGCAGTTCTTC. It translates to CASSTGTQLYNEQFF.

V gene TRBV7-9 combines with J gene TRBJ2-7, with 7 bases that match TRBD1. The J segment lost 4 bases and the V segment lost 1 base, leaving 4 bases of the junction unmatched. Germline-derived CDR1 and CDR2 are SEHNR and FQNEAQ (reference sequence). CDR3 length equals 14 residues. The CDR3 loop is CASSLVQGIYEQYF. The CDR3 coding sequence is TGTGCCAGCAGCTTAGTACAGGGGATTTACGAGCAGTACTTC.

The chain is built from TRBV13 and TRBJ2-7; D gene uncertain. The germline gives CDR1 PRHDT, CDR2 FYEKMQ (reference sequence). V was trimmed by 3 bases and J by 5 bases, leaving 11 bases between them. This CDR3 has 13 amino acids. The CDR3 region is CASSFGSRNEQYF. CDR3 in DNA: TGTGCCAGCAGCTTCGGGTCAAGGAACGAGCAGTACTTC.

The V and J genes are TRBV7-8 and TRBJ2-1, with 15 bases lining up with TRBD2. With 5 bases clipped from V and 1 base from J, the junction kept 6 bases outside the gene matches. The CDR3 runs 18 residues. CDR1 and CDR2 (germline): SGHVS, FQNEAQ. The CDR3 DNA sequence: TGTGCCAGCAGCAAGGGACTAGCGGGGGGCCGATCCTACAATGAGCAGTTCTTC. Translated: CASSKGLAGGRSYNEQFF.

This clone came up once. This rearrangement joins TRBV9 to TRBJ1-4, with 7 bases that match TRBD1. Germline lookup yields CDR1 SGDLS and CDR2 YYNGEE. The CDR3 is 15 residues long. The V gene end was trimmed by 4 bases and the J gene end by 6 bases; junction bases not matched to a gene: 9. The CDR3 bases are TGTGCCAGCAGCATACGACAGGGAATGGATGAAAAACTGTTTTTT. Translated: CASSIRQGMDEKLFF.

The chain is built from TRBV27 and TRBJ2-1; TRBD1 agrees at 7 bases. This CDR3 region has 16 residues. V shed 4 bases and J 3 bases; nucleotides not matched to a gene: 9. From germline, CDR1 is MNHEY and CDR2 SMNVEV (reference sequence). CDR3 loop: CASSSSTGIVYNEQFF. The CDR3 DNA follows: TGTGCCAGCAGTTCCTCGACAGGGATAGTCTACAATGAGCAGTTCTTC.

The V gene is TRBV27, the J gene TRBJ2-2; 7 bases are shared with TRBD2. Germline CDR1 is MNHEY and CDR2 is SMNVEV (reference sequence). The CDR3 has 15 residues. V dropped 10 bases and J dropped 5; count of bases not matched to a gene: 13. CDR3 sequence reads: CATAGPSGGTGELFF. As DNA, the CDR3 is TGTGCCACCGCAGGACCCTCCGGGGGGACCGGGGAGCTGTTTTTT.

The rearrangement joins TRBV13 to TRBJ1-2, with no clear D. Deletions cut 0 bases from V and 0 bases from J, with 8 bases between. The germline gives CDR1 PRHDT, CDR2 FYEKMQ (reference sequence). This CDR3 is 15 amino acids long. CDR3 sequence: CASSLGGDPNYGYTF. The CDR3 DNA sequence: TGTGCCAGCAGCTTAGGGGGAGACCCTAACTATGGCTACACCTTC.

This rearrangement joins TRBV5-1 to TRBJ2-2; TRBD2 agrees at 9 bases. CDR1 SGHRS and CDR2 YFSETQ come from the germline V gene. Unmatched junction bases numbered 4, after V lost 4 bases and J lost 3 bases. The CDR3 is 15 amino acids. CDR3 sequence: CASSPIAGDTGELFF. CDR3 DNA sequence: TGCGCCAGCAGCCCTATAGCGGGAGACACCGGGGAGCTGTTTTTT.